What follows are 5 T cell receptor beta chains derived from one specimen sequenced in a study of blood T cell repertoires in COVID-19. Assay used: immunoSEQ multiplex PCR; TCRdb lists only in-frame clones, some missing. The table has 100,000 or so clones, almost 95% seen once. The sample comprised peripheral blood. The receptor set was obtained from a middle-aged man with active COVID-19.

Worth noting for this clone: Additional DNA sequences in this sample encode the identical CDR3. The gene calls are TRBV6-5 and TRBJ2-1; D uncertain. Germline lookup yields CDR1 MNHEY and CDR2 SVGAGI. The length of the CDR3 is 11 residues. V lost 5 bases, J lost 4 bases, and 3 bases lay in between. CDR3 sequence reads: CASSLYNEQFF. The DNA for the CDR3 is TGTGCCAGCAGTCTTTACAATGAGCAGTTCTTC.

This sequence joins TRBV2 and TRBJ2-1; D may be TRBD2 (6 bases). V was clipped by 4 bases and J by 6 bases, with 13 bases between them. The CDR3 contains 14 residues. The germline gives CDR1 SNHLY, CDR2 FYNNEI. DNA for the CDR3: TGTGCCAGCAGTGCTGCGCTGGGGGGCAATGAGCAGTTCTTC. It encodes CASSAALGGNEQFF. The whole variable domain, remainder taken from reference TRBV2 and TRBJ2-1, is EPEVTQTPSHQVTQMGQEVILRCVPISNHLYFYWYRQILGQKVEFLVSFYNNEISEKSEIFDDQFSVERPDGSNFTLKIRSTKLEDSAMYFCASSAALGGNEQFFGPGTRLTVL.

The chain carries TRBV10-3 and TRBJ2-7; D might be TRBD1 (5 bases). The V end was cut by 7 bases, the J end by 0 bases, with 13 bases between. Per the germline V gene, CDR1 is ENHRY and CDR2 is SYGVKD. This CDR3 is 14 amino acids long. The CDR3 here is CAIKEGEHSYEQYF. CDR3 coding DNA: TGTGCCATCAAGGAAGGGGAACACTCCTACGAGCAGTACTTC.

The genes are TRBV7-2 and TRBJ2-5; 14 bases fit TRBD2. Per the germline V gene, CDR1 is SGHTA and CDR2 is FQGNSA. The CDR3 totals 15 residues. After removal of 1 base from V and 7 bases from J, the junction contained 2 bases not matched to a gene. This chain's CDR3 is CASSLDGLAGGTQYF. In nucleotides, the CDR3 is TGTGCCAGCAGCTTAGATGGACTAGCGGGAGGGACCCAGTACTTC.

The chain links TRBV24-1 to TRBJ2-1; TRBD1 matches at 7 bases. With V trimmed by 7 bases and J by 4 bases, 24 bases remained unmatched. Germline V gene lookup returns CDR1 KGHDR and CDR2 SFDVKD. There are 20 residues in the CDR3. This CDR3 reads CATSRRTGDNSAPRYNEQFF. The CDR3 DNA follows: TGTGCCACCAGCCGTAGAACAGGGGATAACTCGGCGCCGAGATACAATGAGCAGTTCTTC.